The 12 T cell receptor beta chains below were found in one sample sequenced in a study of T cell responses to AZD1222 COVID-19 vaccine. Here immunoSEQ multiplex PCR was the method, and the copy in TCRdb shows in-frame clones only, minus some. The sample consists of about 150,000 clones, roughly 88% of them appearing once. This specimen consisted of peripheral blood, obtained on day 0 of AZD1222 vaccination. The origin of the receptors is an adult in good health.

This CDR3 reads CASSYAPKDKNTEAFF. Here the CDR3 DNA reads TGTGCCAGCAGTTATGCCCCCAAAGACAAGAACACTGAAGCTTTCTTT. The chain has TRBV6-5 and TRBJ1-1, with D unclear. The CDR3 runs 16 residues. V gave up 3 bases and J gave up 1 base, with 15 bases separating them. Germline V gives CDR1 MNHEY, CDR2 SVGAGI.

This rearrangement joins TRBV2 to TRBJ1-4, with 7 bases aligning to TRBD1. Unmatched junction bases numbered 7, after V lost 4 bases and J lost 8 bases. Germline CDR1 SNHLY, CDR2 FYNNEI. This CDR3 spans 14 amino acids. In nucleotides, the CDR3 is TGTGCCAGCAGTGGGGAACAGGGGCGGGAAAAACTGTTTTTT. Its protein product is CASSGEQGREKLFF.

The chain carries TRBV24-1 and TRBJ2-7, with D uncertain. V was cut by 5 bases and J by 2 bases, with 12 bases left in between. This CDR3 is 14 amino acids long. Germline lookup yields CDR1 KGHDR and CDR2 SFDVKD. This CDR3 is CATSVRLDPYEQYF. DNA for the CDR3: TGTGCCACCAGTGTAAGACTGGACCCCTACGAGCAGTACTTC.

V is TRBV7-2 and J is TRBJ2-1; D is uncertain. The V gene lost 1 base and the J gene lost 0 bases, with 10 bases spanning the gap. Germline V lookup: CDR1 SGHTA, CDR2 FQGNSA. CDR3 length: 16 amino acids. CDR3 coding DNA: TGTGCCAGCAGCTTAGTTCTCATCGACTCCTACAATGAGCAGTTCTTC. It specifies CASSLVLIDSYNEQFF.

V is TRBV7-8 and J is TRBJ2-3; D assignment may be TRBD1 or TRBD2 (5 bases each). This CDR3 region has 16 residues. Germline V lookup: CDR1 SGHVS, CDR2 FQNEAQ. V lost 5 bases to trimming and J lost 1 base, with 16 bases between them. The CDR3, as DNA: TGTGCCAGCAGCCCCGAATCGGGACCGCGCACAGATACGCAGTATTTT. It specifies CASSPESGPRTDTQYF.

Comment on this clone: Other nucleotide sequences from this sample produce the same CDR3. The V call is TRBV20-1, the J call TRBJ2-1; no clear D. The CDR3 is made up of 12 amino acids. Germline V gene data show CDR1 as DFQATT and CDR2 as SNEGSKA (reference sequence). Trimming removed 3 bases at V and 1 base at J, with 4 bases between. The CDR3 sequence: CSASGSYNEQFF. The CDR3 region has the DNA TGCAGTGCTAGTGGATCCTACAATGAGCAGTTCTTC.

V usage is TRBV7-2 and J usage is TRBJ2-2; 7 positions agree with TRBD2. After removal of 3 bases from V and 5 bases from J, the junction contained 3 bases not matched to a gene. CDR3 size: 14 residues. Germline CDR1 and CDR2: SGHTA and FQGNSA. CDR3 amino acids: CASSFRGETGELFF. CDR3 coding DNA: TGTGCCAGCAGCTTCCGGGGGGAAACCGGGGAGCTGTTTTTT.

The J gene is TRBJ2-1, the V gene TRBV2; D is ambiguous. This CDR3 contains 13 residues. The V end lost 2 bases, the J end lost 7 bases, and 9 bases lay between the germline ends. Germline CDR1 and CDR2: SNHLY and FYNNEI. CDR3: CASSELSTNEQFF. CDR3 coding DNA: TGTGCCAGCAGTGAACTCTCTACTAATGAGCAGTTCTTC.

CDR3 nucleotides: TGTGCCAGCAGCTCAGGGCGGAACTATGGCTACACCTTC. It specifies CASSSGRNYGYTF. The chain has TRBV6-5 and TRBJ1-2; TRBD1 might be the D (5 bases). Germline CDR1 and CDR2: MNHEY and SVGAGI. V was trimmed by 6 bases and J by 2 bases, leaving 10 bases between them. CDR3 size: 13 residues.

The chain couples TRBV13 to TRBJ1-4; D unclear. This CDR3 has 14 amino acids. Looked up from germline, CDR1 is PRHDT and CDR2 is FYEKMQ (reference sequence). Trimming pared 5 bases from V and 0 bases from J, leaving 7 bases between. Written as DNA, the CDR3 is TGTGCCAGCAGCGCCACCCCAACTAATGAAAAACTGTTTTTT. This gives the protein CASSATPTNEKLFF.

On this clone itself: A read error may explain this, as a much larger clone is one base away. The J gene is TRBJ1-6, the V gene TRBV25-1; D ambiguous. Germline V gene lookup returns CDR1 MGHDK and CDR2 SYGVNS. This CDR3 comprises 13 residues. V lost 4 bases and J 0 bases, leaving 1 base between the germline ends. The CDR3 region has the DNA TGTGCCAGCAGTGGCTCCTATAATTCACCCCTCCACTTT. This gives the protein CASSGSYNSPLHF.

The V gene is TRBV18, the J gene TRBJ1-3; tentatively, D is TRBD1 (5 bases). The germline CDR1 and CDR2 sequences are KGHSH and LQKENI. The CDR3 covers 15 residues. Trimming stripped 3 bases from V and 0 bases from J, with 9 bases between. CDR3 protein: CASSPQQGSGNTIYF. The CDR3 nucleotides read TGTGCCAGCTCACCCCAGCAGGGCTCTGGAAACACCATATATTTT. The full variable domain, completed using reference TRBV18 and TRBJ1-3, is NAGVMQNPRHLVRRRGQEARLRCSPMKGHSHVYWYRQLPEEGLKFMVYLQKENIIDESGMPKERFSAEFPKEGPSILRIQQVVRGDSAAYFCASSPQQGSGNTIYFGEGSWLTVV.